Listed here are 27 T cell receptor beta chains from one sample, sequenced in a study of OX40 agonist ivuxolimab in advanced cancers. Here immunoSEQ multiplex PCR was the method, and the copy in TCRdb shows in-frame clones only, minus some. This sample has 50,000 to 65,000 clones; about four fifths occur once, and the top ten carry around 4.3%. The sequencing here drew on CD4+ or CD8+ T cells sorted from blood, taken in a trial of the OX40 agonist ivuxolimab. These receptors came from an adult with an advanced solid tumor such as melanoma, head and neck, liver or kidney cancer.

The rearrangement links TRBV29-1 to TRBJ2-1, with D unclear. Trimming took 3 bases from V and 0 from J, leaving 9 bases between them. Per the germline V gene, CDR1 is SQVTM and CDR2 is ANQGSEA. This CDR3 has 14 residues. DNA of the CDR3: TGCAGCGTTGACGTAGCAAGCTCCTACAATGAGCAGTTCTTC. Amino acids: CSVDVASSYNEQFF.

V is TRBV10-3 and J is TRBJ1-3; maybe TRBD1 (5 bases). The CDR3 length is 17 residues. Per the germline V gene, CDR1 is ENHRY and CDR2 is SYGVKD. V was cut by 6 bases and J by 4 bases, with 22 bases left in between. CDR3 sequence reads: CAIRPQGSSFGGNTIYF. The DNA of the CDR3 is TGTGCCATCAGGCCTCAGGGATCGAGCTTTGGGGGAAACACCATATATTTT.

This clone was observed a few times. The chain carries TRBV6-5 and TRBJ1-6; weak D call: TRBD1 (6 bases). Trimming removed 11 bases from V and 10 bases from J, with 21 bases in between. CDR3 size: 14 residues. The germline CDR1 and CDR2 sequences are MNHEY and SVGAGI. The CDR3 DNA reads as TGTGCCGTGACGTCCGGGACACATGGATCACCCCTCCACTTT. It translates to CAVTSGTHGSPLHF.

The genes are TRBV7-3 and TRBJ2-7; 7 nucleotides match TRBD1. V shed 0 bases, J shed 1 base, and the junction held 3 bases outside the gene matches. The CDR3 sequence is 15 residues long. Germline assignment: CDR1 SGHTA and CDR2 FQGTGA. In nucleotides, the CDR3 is TGTGCCAGCAGCTTAACGGGGGACAGTTCCTACGAGCAGTACTTC. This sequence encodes CASSLTGDSSYEQYF.

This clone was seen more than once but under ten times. DNA of the CDR3: TGTGCCAGCAGGGCCTTGACGGGGAATGAGCAGTTCTTC. Its translation is CASRALTGNEQFF. This sequence joins TRBV2 and TRBJ2-1, with D tentatively TRBD2 (5 bases). Trimming took off 6 bases at V and 7 bases at J, with 13 bases between the two ends. Per germline, CDR1 SNHLY and CDR2 FYNNEI. CDR3 length: 13 residues.

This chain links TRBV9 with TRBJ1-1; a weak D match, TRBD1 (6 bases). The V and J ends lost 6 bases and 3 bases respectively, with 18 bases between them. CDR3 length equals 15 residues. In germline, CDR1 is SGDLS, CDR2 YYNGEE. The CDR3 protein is CASTTEGRGDTEAFF. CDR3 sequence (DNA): TGTGCCAGCACCACGGAGGGCAGGGGCGACACTGAAGCTTTCTTT.

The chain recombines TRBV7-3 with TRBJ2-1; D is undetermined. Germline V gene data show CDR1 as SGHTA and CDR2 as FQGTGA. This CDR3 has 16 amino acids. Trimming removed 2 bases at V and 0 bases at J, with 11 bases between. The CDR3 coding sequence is TGTGCCAGCAGCTTACGGCCACAGCGCTCCTACAATGAGCAGTTCTTC. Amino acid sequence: CASSLRPQRSYNEQFF. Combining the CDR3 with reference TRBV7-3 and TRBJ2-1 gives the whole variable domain GAGVSQTPSNKVTEKGKYVELRCDPISGHTALYWYRQSLGQGPEFLIYFQGTGAADDSGLPNDRFFAVRPEGSVSTLKIQRTERGDSAVYLCASSLRPQRSYNEQFFGPGTRLTVL.

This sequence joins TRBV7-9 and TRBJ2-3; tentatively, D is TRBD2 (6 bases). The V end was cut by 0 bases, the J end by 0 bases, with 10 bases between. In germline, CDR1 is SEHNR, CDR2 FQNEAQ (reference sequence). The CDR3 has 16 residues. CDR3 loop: CASSLAMGLSTDTQYF. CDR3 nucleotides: TGTGCCAGCAGCTTAGCGATGGGACTGAGCACAGATACGCAGTATTTT.

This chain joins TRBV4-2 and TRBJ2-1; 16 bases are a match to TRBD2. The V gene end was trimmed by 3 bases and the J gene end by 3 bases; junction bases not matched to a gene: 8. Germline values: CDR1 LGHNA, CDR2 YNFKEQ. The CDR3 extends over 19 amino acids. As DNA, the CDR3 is TGTGCCAGCAGCCATCTGGGACTAGCGGGGGGGTCTGGCTACAATGAGCAGTTCTTC. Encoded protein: CASSHLGLAGGSGYNEQFF.

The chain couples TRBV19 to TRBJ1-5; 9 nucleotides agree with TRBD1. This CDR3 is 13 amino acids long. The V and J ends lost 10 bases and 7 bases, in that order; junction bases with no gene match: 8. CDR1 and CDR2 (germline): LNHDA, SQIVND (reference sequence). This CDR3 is CATRDRVGQPQHF. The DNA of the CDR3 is TGTGCCACCCGGGACAGGGTGGGCCAGCCCCAGCATTTT.

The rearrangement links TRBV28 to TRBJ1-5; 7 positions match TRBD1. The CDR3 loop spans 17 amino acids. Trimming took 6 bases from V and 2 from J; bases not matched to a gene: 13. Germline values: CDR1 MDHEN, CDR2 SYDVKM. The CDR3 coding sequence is TGTGCCAGCAGCCCAGGGGGAGGGGTACTTGGCAATCAGCCCCAGCATTTT. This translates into CASSPGGGVLGNQPQHF.

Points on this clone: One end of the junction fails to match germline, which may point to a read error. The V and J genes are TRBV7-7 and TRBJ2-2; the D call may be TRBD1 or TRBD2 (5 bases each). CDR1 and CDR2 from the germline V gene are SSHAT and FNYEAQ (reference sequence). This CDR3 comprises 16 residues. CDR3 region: CASSLSGTKNTGELFF. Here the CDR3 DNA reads TGTGCTAGCAGCTTGTCCGGGACCAAGAACACCGGGGAGCTGTTTTTT.

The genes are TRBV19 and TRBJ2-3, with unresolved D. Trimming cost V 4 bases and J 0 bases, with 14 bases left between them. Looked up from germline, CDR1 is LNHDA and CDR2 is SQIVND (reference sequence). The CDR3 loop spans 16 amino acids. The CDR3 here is CASSKETFTSTDTQYF. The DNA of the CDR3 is TGTGCCAGTAGTAAAGAGACCTTTACTAGCACAGATACGCAGTATTTT.

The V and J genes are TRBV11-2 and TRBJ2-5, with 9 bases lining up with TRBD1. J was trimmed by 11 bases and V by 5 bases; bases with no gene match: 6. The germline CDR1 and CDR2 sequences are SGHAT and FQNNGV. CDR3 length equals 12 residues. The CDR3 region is CASSATGGEQYF. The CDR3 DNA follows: TGTGCCAGCAGCGCGACAGGGGGAGAGCAGTACTTC.

DNA of the CDR3: TGTGCCAGCAGCACAGGACAGGGGGGACATAGCAATCAGCCCCAGCATTTT. It is translated as CASSTGQGGHSNQPQHF. The chain combines TRBV7-2 with TRBJ1-5; 10 bases align to TRBD1. CDR1 is SGHTA, CDR2 FQGNSA, per germline. After removal of 5 bases from V and 0 bases from J, the junction contained 7 bases not matched to a gene. This CDR3 has 17 amino acids.

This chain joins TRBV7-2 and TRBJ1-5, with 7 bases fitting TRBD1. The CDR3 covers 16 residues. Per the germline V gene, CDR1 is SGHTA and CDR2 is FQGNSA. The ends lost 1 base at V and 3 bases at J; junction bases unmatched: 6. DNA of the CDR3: TGTGCCAGCAGCTTAGAAGGGGGCCGGAACAATCAGCCCCAGCATTTT. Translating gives CASSLEGGRNNQPQHF.

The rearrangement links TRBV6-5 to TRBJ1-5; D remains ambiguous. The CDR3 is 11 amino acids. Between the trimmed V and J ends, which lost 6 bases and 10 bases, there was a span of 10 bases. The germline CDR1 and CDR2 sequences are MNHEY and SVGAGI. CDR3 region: CASSPGTPQHF. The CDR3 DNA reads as TGTGCCAGCAGCCCCGGCACCCCCCAGCATTTT.

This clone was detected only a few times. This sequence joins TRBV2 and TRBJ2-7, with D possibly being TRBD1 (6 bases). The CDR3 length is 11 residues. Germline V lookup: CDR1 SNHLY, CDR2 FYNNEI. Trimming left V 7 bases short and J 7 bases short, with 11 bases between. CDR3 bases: TGTGCCAGCAAGGGGACACTTGAGCAGTACTTC. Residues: CASKGTLEQYF. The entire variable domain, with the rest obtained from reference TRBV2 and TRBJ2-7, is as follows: EPEVTQTPSHQVTQMGQEVILRCVPISNHLYFYWYRQILGQKVEFLVSFYNNEISEKSEIFDDQFSVERPDGSNFTLKIRSTKLEDSAMYFCASKGTLEQYFGPGTRLTVT.

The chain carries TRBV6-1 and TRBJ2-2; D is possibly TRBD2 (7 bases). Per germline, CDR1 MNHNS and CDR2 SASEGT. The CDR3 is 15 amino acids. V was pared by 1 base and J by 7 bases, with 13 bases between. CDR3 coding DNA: TGTGCCAGCAGTGAAGAACGGGGGGCAGGCGGGGAGCTGTTTTTT. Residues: CASSEERGAGGELFF.

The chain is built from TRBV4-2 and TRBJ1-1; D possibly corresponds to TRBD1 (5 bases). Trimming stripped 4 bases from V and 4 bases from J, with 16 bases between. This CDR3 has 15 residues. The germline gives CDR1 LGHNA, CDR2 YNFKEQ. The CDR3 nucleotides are TGTGCCAGCAGCCCATTGGGGCCCGGTGGCACTGAAGCTTTCTTT. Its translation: CASSPLGPGGTEAFF.

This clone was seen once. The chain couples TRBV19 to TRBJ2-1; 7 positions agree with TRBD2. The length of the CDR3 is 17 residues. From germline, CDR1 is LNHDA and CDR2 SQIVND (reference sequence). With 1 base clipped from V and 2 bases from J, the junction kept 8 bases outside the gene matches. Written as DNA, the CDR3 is TGTGCCAGTAGTATAGGTGAGGGCGCGGGGGCCTACAATGAGCAGTTCTTC. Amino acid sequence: CASSIGEGAGAYNEQFF.

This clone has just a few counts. The CDR3 sequence: CASSPKAGGEETQYF. CDR3 in DNA: TGTGCCAGCAGCCCCAAAGCGGGAGGAGAAGAGACCCAGTACTTC. The chain recombines TRBV5-5 with TRBJ2-5, with 9 bases that match TRBD2. CDR1 and CDR2 (germline): SGHKS, YYEKEE (reference sequence). There are 15 residues in the CDR3. The junction had 7 bases not matched to a gene; V was cut back by 4 bases and J by 3 bases.

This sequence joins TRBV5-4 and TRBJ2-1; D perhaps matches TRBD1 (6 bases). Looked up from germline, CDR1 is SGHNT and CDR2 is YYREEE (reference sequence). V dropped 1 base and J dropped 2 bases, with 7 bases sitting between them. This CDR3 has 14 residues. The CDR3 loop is CASSLQGPYNEQFF. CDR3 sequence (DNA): TGTGCCAGCAGCTTGCAGGGGCCCTACAATGAGCAGTTCTTC.

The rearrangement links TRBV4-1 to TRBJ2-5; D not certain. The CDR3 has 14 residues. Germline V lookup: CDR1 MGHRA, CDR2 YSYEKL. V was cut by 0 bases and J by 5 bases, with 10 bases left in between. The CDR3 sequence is CASSQDRHAETQYF. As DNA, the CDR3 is TGCGCCAGCAGCCAAGATCGCCACGCGGAGACCCAGTACTTC.

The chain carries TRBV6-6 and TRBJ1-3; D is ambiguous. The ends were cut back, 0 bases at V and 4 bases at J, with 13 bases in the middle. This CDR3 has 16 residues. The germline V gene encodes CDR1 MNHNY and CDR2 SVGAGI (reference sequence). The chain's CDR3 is CASSYSTSSRGNTIYF. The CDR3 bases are TGTGCCAGCAGTTACTCGACGTCTTCTCGAGGAAACACCATATATTTT.

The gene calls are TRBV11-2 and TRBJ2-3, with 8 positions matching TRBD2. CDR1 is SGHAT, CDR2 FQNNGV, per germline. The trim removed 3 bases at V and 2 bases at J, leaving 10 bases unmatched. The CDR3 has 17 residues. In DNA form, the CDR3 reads TGTGCCAGCAGCTTCCCCCGGACTAGCCTAGACACAGATACGCAGTATTTT. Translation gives CASSFPRTSLDTDTQYF.

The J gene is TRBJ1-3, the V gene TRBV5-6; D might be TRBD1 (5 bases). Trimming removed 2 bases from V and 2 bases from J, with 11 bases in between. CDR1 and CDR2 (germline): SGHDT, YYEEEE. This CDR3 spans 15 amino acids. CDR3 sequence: CASSFQGFPGNTIYF. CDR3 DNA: TGTGCCAGCAGCTTTCAGGGTTTTCCTGGAAACACCATATATTTT. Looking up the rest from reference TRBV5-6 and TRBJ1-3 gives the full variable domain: DAGVTQSPTHLIKTRGQQVTLRCSPKSGHDTVSWYQQALGQGPQFIFQYYEEEERQRGNFPDRFSGHQFPNYSSELNVNALLLGDSALYLCASSFQGFPGNTIYFGEGSWLTVV.